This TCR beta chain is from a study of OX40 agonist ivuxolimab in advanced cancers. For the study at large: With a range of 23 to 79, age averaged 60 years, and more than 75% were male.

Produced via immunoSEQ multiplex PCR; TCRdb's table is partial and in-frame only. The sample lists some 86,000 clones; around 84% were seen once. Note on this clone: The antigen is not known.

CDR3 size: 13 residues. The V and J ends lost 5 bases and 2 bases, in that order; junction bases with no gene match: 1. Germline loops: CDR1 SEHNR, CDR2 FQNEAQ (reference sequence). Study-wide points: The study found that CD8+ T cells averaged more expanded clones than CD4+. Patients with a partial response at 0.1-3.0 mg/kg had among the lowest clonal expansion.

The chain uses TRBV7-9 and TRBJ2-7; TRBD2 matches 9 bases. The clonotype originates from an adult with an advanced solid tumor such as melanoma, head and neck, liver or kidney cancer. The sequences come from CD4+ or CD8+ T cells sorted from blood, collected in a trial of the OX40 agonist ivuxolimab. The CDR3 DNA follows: TGTGCCAGCAGCCGCGGGGGGGCCTACGAGCAGTACTTC. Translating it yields CASSRGGAYEQYF.